Here is one T cell receptor (beta chain) with its context. Its cognate antigen has yet to be identified. No qualities accompany the bases; no much larger clone lies one base away. The record originates from a study of control samples from healthy donors and cancer patients (dated by TCRdb to the early 2020s). V loses 4 bases of germline sequence and J loses 6 bases, and the interval between the two ends is 10 bases. There are 12 amino acids in the CDR3, from cysteine to phenylalanine inclusive. Only CDR3 DNA is held: 36 bases, read in frame from base 1. Library method: the immunoSEQ multiplex PCR assay. TCRdb stores this immuneACCESS table with in-frame sequences only. Part of the clones is absent; in the studies checked, under half of the shortfall reflects unresolved V genes, and no reason is known for the rest. The sample yields approximately 59,000 clones; around 87% were counted once. Over 9.5% of the sample is held by the ten biggest clonotypes.

The source material was PBMCs. The chain is assembled from TRBV12-3 or TRBV12-4 and TRBJ2-7, and TRBD1 may be the D gene, going by 6 matching bases. The TCR comes from a woman aged 55-75 years with lung cancer. This receptor carries the CDR3 CASSWSGVEQYF. DNA sequence: TGTGCCAGCAGTTGGTCAGGGGTCGAGCAGTACTTC.